The 8 T cell receptor beta chains listed next were all sequenced from one sample in a study of neurological immune-mediated disorders. TCRdb processed the 5' RACE reads anew with MiXCR; each CDR3 protein has one entry. Seen here are fewer than 60,000 distinct CDR3 sequences, over 9% observed once, and the top ten hold roughly 5.3%. Sequencing input: PBMCs. Receptors were obtained from a man aged 70 or older with HTLV-1-associated myelopathy (HAM/TSP).

This clonotype was seen ten or more times. This chain uses TRBV20-1 with TRBJ2-5, with TRBD2 identical over 7 bases. With 6 bases clipped from V and 5 bases from J, the junction kept 12 bases outside the gene matches. CDR3 length: 14 residues. Germline assignment: CDR1 DFQATT and CDR2 SNEGSKA (reference sequence). The DNA for the CDR3 is TGCAGTGCCGCTAGCGGAGCCCTTCAGGAGACCCAGTACTTC. Its protein is CSAASGALQETQYF.

This clonotype has ten or more counts. The genes are TRBV6-2 or TRBV6-3 and TRBJ1-6; 8 bases fit TRBD1. CDR3 length: 18 amino acids. Germline V gene lookup returns CDR1 MNHEY and CDR2 SVGEGT. The V segment lost 2 bases and the J segment 8 bases; nucleotides outside the gene matches: 14. CDR3 protein: CASSYHRGTGLSDSPLHF. CDR3 bases: TGTGCCAGCAGTTACCACCGGGGGACAGGCCTATCGGATTCACCCCTCCACTTT.

This clonotype was detected many times. The J gene is TRBJ1-6, the V gene TRBV7-2; maybe TRBD1 (6 bases). This CDR3 has 17 amino acids. V lost 5 bases, J lost 0 bases, and 14 bases lay in between. Germline-derived CDR1 and CDR2 are SGHTA and FQGNSA. CDR3 amino acids: CASSRGGTSSYNSPLHF. In nucleotides, the CDR3 is TGTGCCAGCAGCCGCGGGGGCACGAGCTCCTATAATTCACCCCTCCACTTT.

This rearrangement joins TRBV7-2 to TRBJ1-6; D ambiguous. The CDR3 is 14 residues long. CDR1 and CDR2 from the germline V gene are SGHTA and FQGNSA. Deletions cut 1 base from V and 10 bases from J, with 11 bases between. The CDR3 nucleotides are TGTGCCAGCAGCTTAGACGGCATAACCTCACCCCTCCACTTT. Protein product: CASSLDGITSPLHF.

Concerning this clonotype: Just one base apart from a much larger clone, this may be a read error. V usage is TRBV7-3 and J usage is TRBJ2-7; D not certain. In germline, CDR1 is SGHTA, CDR2 FQGTGA. The CDR3 consists of 13 residues. Trimming removed 5 bases at V and 6 bases at J, with 14 bases between. Here the CDR3 reads CASSTQKGSEQYF. CDR3 DNA: TGTGCCAGCAGCACCCAGAAAGGGTCCGAGCAGTACTTC.

Remarks on this clonotype: A clone one base away is much larger, so this may be a read error. The V gene is TRBV7-9, the J gene TRBJ2-7; D may correspond to TRBD1 or TRBD2 (5 bases each). The CDR3 length is 14 residues. The germline V gene has CDR1 SEHNR and CDR2 FQNEAQ (reference sequence). The DNA of the CDR3 is TGTGTCAGCAGCTCCCCGGGGCCGGGGTACGAGCAGTACTTC. It specifies CVSSSPGPGYEQYF. Together with reference TRBV7-9 and TRBJ2-7, the CDR3 gives the full variable domain: DTGVSQNPRHKITKRGQNVTFRCDPISEHNRLYWYRQTLGQGPEFLTYFQNEAQLEKSRLLSDRFSAERPKGSFSTLEIQRTEQGDSAMYLCVSSSPGPGYEQYFGPGTRLTVT.

This rearrangement joins TRBV4-1 to TRBJ2-3; D unclear. The CDR3 consists of 13 residues. Trimming stripped 4 bases from V and 2 bases from J, with 7 bases between. Germline values: CDR1 MGHRA, CDR2 YSYEKL. The CDR3 DNA sequence: TGCGCCAGCAGCCCTCAACCCACAGATACGCAGTATTTT. This gives the protein CASSPQPTDTQYF.

This clonotype was detected ten times or more. The CDR3 nucleotides are TGCAGTGCTCACGGACAGGGGATGGTGCAGTTCTTC. Translation: CSAHGQGMVQFF. The chain links TRBV20-1 to TRBJ2-1, with 9 bases lining up with TRBD1. The CDR3 spans 12 residues. Germline V gives CDR1 DFQATT, CDR2 SNEGSKA (reference sequence). Unmatched junction bases numbered 8, after V lost 5 bases and J lost 12 bases.